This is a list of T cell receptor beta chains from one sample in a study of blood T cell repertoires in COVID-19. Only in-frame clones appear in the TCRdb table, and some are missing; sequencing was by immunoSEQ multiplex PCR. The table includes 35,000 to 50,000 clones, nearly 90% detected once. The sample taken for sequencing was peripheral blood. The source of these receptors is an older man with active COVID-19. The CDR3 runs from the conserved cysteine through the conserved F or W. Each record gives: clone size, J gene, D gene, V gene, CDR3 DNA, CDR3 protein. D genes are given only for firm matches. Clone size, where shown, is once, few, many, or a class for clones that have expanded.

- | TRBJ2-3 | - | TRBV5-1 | TGCGCCAGCAGCCCTAACAGGGTTAGCACAGATACGCAGTATTTT | CASSPNRVSTDTQYF
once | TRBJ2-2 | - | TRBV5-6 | TGTGCCAGCCGGTCAACCGGGGAGCTGTTTTTT | CASRSTGELFF
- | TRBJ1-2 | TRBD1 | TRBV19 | TGTGCCAGTAGGGACGACAGGGGAGGGCGCGGCTACACCTTC | CASRDDRGGRGYTF
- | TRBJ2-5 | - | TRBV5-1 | TGCGCCAGCAGCTCAGGGGGGCCCCAAGAGACCCAGTACTTC | CASSSGGPQETQYF
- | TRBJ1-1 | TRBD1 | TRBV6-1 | TGTGCCAGCAGTGGGATTCCCGGGACAGGGGTAACTGAAGCTTTCTTT | CASSGIPGTGVTEAFF
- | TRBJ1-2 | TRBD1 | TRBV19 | TGTGCCAGTAGCCTCGGACAGGATAGACCCTATGGCTACACCTTC | CASSLGQDRPYGYTF
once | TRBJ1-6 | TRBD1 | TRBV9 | TGTGCCAGCAGCGTAGGTGTCAGGGGGAATTCACCCCTCCACTTT | CASSVGVRGNSPLHF
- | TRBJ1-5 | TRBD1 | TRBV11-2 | TGTGCCAGCAAGTATTTGACAGGGGAAAATCAGCCCCAGCATTTT | CASKYLTGENQPQHF
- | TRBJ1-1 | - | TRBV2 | TGTGCCAGCAGTGAAAGGAACAACCGGGGAGCTTTCTTT | CASSERNNRGAFF
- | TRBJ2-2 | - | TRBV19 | TGTGCCAGTACCTCTACGGGGGTAGTGACCGGGGAGCTGTTTTTT | CASTSTGVVTGELFF
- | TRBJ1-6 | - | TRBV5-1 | TGCGCCAGCAGCTTGGCAGGGGTACGTTATAATTCACCCCTCCACTTT | CASSLAGVRYNSPLHF
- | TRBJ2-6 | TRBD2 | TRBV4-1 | TGCGCCAGCAGCCAAGGTGACCTAGCGGGGGGATACTCTGGGGCCAACGTCCTGACTTTC | CASSQGDLAGGYSGANVLTF
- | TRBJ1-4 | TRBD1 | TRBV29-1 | TGCAGCGTCCTCGGGACAGGGCCAACTAATGAAAAACTGTTTTTT | CSVLGTGPTNEKLFF
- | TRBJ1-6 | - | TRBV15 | TGTGCCACCAGCAGAGAGCAGGATTCACCCCTCCACTTT | CATSREQDSPLHF
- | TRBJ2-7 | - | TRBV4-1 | TGCGCCAGCAGCCAAGATCTTCCCGGTAGGGGGGGGAATTACGAGCAGTACTTC | CASSQDLPGRGGNYEQYF
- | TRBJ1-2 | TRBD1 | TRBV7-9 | TGTGCCAGCAGCTTAGACGGAGCTAGGACAGGGGTTGGGGGCTACACCTTC | CASSLDGARTGVGGYTF
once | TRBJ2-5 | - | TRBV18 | TGTGCCAGCTCACCGATATCTGAGGGAGAGACCCAGTACTTC | CASSPISEGETQYF
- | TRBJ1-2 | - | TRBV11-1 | TGTGCCAGCAGTCCAGAGGCAGTTTTTAACTATGGCTACACCTTC | CASSPEAVFNYGYTF
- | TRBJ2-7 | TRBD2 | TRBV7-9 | TGTGCCAGCAGCTTGGCCGGGACTAGCGGGGGGCTCTCCTACGAGCAGTACTTC | CASSLAGTSGGLSYEQYF
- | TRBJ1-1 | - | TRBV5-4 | TGTGCCAGCAGCTTAGGGGTACGGACTGAAGCTTTCTTT | CASSLGVRTEAFF
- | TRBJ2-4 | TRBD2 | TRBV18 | TGTGCCAGCTCACGGGACTCGGGGGGGCGCCGGGAGGACATTCAGTACTTC | CASSRDSGGRREDIQYF
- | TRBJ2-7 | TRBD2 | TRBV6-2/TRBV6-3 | TGTGCCAGCAGCCCCCACAGGATCGACGGGGGGATAGCCGGCGAGCAGTACTTC | CASSPHRIDGGIAGEQYF
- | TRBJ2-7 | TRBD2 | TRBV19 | TGTGCCAGTAGTGACGGGACTAGCGGGTACTACGAGCAGTACTTC | CASSDGTSGYYEQYF
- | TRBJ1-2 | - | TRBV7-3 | TGTGCCAGCAGCTTAACGGCCGGCGGCTATGGCTACACCTTC | CASSLTAGGYGYTF
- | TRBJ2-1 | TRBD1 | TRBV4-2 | TGTGCCAGCAGCCTTACCCGGGACAGGGGGCAGAAAAATGAGCAGTTCTTC | CASSLTRDRGQKNEQFF
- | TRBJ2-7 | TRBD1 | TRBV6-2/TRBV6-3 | TGTGCCAGCAGCCGTCAGACAGGGGGATCCTACGAGCAGTACTTC | CASSRQTGGSYEQYF
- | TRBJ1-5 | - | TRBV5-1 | TGCGCCAGCAGCTTGGGAACAGGGACTAGGGGTCAGCCCCAGCATTTT | CASSLGTGTRGQPQHF
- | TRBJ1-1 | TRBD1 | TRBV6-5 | TGTGCCAGCAGGGCGGGACAGGGAGGAACTGAAGCTTTCTTT | CASRAGQGGTEAFF
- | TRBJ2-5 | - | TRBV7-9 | TGTGCCAGCAGCGTACAGAGAGCTACCCAAGAGACCCAGTACTTC | CASSVQRATQETQYF
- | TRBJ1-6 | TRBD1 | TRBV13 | TGTGCCAGCAGCGCAGACAGGGGGCGTAATTCACCCCTCCACTTT | CASSADRGRNSPLHF
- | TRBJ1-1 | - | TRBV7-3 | TGTGCCAGCTCGGGGGAGTTGAACACTGAAGCTTTCTTT | CASSGELNTEAFF
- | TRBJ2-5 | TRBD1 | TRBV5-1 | TGCGCCAGCAGCGCCGGACAGGGAACTTCAGAGACCCAGTACTTC | CASSAGQGTSETQYF
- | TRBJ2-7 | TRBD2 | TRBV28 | TGTGCCAGCAGTCGGACTAGCGGGGGGCCCGCCTACGAGCAGTACTTC | CASSRTSGGPAYEQYF
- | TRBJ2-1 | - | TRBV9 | TGTGCCAGCAGCCCCCGTCCGGGGGCGGGGGATGAGCAGTTCTTC | CASSPRPGAGDEQFF
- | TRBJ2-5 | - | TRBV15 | TGTGCCACCAGCAGGTTTCGGGAGACCCAGTACTTC | CATSRFRETQYF
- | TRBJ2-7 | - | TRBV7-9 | TGTGCCAGCAGCGTCCAGGGGGGGCAGTACTTC | CASSVQGGQYF
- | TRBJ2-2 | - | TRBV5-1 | TGCGCCAGCAGGGATCCTAGCAGATACACCGGGGAGCTGTTTTTT | CASRDPSRYTGELFF
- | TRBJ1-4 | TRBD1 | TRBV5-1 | TGCGCCAGCAGCTCCGACAGGGATGGAAAACTGTTTTTT | CASSSDRDGKLFF
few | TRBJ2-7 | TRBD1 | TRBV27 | TGTGCCAGCAGTTTATCCGGGACAGGTGCCTACGAGCAGTACTTC | CASSLSGTGAYEQYF
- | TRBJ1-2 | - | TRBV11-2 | TGTGCCAGCAGCCCCCTTTTCTACTATGGCTACACCTTC | CASSPLFYYGYTF
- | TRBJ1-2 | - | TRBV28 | TGTGCCAGCAGTTTGCGCGGGCCCACTAACTATGGCTACACCTTC | CASSLRGPTNYGYTF
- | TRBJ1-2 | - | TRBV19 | TGTGCCAGTAGTATAGCATGGTCAGACTATGGCTACACCTTC | CASSIAWSDYGYTF
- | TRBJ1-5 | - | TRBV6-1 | TGTGCCAGCAGTGAAACAGGGAATATCAATCAGCCCCAGCATTTT | CASSETGNINQPQHF